This T cell receptor (beta chain) was profiled in a study of blood T cell repertoires in COVID-19. Study as a whole: COVID-19 samples from acute and convalescent phases originated in the United States, Italy and Spain.

In the study's own analysis: Researchers report that nucleated cell counts were estimated from reference gene primer amplification. The assay was immunoSEQ multiplex PCR, and TCRdb's table has in-frame clones only and misses some. The DNA was the basis for D and trimming; V, J and clone size are from that table. The sample contains fewer than 300,000 clones, 82% of which appear only once. There are 15 residues in the CDR3. In germline, CDR1 is KGHSH, CDR2 LQKENI. Trimming took off 2 bases at V and 1 base at J, with 11 bases between the two ends. The chain employs TRBV18 and TRBJ1-2; D is unclear. The material sequenced was peripheral blood. The clonotype originates from a woman aged 18-29 years with acute or convalescent COVID-19. The CDR3 DNA follows: TGTGCCAGCTCACCATCGGCGGGAATTAACTATGGCTACACCTTC. Translated, it gives CASSPSAGINYGYTF.